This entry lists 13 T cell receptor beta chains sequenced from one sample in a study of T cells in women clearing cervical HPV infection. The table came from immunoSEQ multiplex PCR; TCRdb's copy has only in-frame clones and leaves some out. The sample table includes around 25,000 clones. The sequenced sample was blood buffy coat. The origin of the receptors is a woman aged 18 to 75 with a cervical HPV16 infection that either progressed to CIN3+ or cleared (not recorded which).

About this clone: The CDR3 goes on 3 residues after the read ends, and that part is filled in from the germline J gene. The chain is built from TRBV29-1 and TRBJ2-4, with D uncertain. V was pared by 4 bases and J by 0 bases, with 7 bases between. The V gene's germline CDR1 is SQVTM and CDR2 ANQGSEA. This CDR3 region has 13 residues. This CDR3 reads CSVGSEAKNIQYF. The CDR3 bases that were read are TGCAGCGTTGGGTCAGAAGCCAAAAACATT.

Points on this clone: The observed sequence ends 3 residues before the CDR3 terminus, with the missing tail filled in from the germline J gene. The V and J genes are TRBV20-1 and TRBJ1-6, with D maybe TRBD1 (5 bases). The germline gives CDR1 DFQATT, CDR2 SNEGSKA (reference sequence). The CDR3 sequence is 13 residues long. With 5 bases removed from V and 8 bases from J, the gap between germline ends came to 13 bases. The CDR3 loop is CSADQGFDSPLHF. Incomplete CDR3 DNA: TGCAGTGCTGATCAGGGTTTTGATTCACCC.

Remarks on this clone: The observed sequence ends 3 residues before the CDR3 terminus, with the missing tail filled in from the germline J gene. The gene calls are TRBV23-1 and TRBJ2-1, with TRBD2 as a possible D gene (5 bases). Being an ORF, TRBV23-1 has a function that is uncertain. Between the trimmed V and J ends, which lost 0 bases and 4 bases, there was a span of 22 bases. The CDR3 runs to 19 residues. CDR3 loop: CASSQSKAADSPLYNEQFF. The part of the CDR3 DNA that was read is TGCGCCAGCAGTCAATCGAAAGCGGCGGACTCTCCGCTATACAATGAG.

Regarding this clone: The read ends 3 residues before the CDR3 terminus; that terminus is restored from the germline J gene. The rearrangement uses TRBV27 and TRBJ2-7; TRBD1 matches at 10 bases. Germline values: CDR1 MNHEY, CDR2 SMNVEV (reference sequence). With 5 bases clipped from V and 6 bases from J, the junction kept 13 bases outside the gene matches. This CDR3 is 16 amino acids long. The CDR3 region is CASSLSLGTGAVEQYF. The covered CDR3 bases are TGTGCCAGCAGTCTCAGCTTAGGGACAGGGGCGGTCGAG.

The sequenced CDR3 bases are TGTGCCAGCAGCCCGACGGGCTCTGGAAACACC. This translates into CASSPTGSGNT. The complete CDR3 sequence is CASSPTGSGNTIYF. The rearrangement joins TRBV7-3 to TRBJ1-3; D gene ambiguous. The sequenced fragment ends 3 residues before the CDR3 boundary, so the rest is inferred from the germline J gene. This CDR3 region has 14 residues. Trimming removed 5 bases at V and 0 bases at J, with 8 bases between. Germline CDR1 SGHTA, CDR2 FQGTGA.

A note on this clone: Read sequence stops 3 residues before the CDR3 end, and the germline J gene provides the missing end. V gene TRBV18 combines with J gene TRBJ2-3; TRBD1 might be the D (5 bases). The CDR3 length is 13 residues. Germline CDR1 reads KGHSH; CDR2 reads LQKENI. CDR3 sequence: CASSRGAQETQYF. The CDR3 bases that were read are TGTGCCAGCTCAAGGGGCGCACAAGAGACG.

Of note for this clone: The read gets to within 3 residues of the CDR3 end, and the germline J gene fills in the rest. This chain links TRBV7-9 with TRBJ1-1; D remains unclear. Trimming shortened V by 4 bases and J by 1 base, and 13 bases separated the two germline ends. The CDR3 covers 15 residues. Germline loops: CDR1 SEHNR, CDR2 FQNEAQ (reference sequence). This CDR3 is CASSYLRHQNTEAFF. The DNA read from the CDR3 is TGTGCCAGCAGCTACCTCCGACACCAGAACACTGAA.

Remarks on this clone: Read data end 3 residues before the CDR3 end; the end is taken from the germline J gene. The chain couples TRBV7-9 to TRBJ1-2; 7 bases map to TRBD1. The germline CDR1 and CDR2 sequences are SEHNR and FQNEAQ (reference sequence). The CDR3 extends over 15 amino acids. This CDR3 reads CASSSEGQRYNDYTF. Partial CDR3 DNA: TGTGCCAGCAGCTCAGAGGGACAGAGATACAATGAC.

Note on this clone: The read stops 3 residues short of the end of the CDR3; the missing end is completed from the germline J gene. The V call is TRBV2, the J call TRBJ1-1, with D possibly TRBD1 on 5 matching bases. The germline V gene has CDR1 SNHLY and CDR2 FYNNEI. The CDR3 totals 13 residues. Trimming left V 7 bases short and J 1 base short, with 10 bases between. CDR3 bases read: TGTGCCAGCACTAAACAGGCGAACACTGAA. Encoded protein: CASTKQANTE. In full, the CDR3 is CASTKQANTEAFF.

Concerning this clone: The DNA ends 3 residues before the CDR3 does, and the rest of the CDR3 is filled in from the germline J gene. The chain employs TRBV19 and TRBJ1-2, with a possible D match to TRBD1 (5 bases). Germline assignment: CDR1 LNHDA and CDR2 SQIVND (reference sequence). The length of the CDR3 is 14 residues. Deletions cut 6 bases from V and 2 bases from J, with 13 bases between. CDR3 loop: CASSPRQTNYGYTF. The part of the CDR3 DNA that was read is TGTGCCAGTAGCCCCCGACAGACCAACTATGGC.

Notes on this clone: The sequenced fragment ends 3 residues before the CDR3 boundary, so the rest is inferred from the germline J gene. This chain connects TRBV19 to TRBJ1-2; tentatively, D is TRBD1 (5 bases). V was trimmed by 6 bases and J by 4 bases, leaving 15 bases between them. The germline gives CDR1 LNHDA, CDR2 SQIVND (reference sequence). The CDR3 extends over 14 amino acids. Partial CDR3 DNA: TGTGCCAGTAGCCTCGAGGGGTTGGCCTATGGC. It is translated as CASSLEGLAYG. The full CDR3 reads CASSLEGLAYGYTF.

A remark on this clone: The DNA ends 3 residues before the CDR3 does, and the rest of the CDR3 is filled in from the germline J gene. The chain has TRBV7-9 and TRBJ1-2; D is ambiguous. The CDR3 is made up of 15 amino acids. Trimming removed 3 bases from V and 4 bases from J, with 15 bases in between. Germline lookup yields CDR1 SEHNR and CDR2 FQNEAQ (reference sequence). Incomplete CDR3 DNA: TGTGCCAGCAGCTTTGAGGGCGTAGGGTCCTATGGC. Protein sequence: CASSFEGVGSYG. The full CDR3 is CASSFEGVGSYGYTF.

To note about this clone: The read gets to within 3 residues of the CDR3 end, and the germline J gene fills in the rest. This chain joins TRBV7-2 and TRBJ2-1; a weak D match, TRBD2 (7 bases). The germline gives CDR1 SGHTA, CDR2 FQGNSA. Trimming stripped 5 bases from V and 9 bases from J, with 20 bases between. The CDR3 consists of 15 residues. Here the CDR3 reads CASSLFGGGAGEQFF. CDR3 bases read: TGTGCCAGCAGCCTCTTTGGTGGGGGGGCGGGTGAG.